Listed below are T cell receptor beta chains from one sample, sequenced in a study of T cell clonotyping in hematopoietic cell transplantation. This table comes from immunoSEQ multiplex PCR, and its TCRdb copy is limited to in-frame clones, with some not included. The table has more than 20,000 clones, roughly 88% seen once. Material: peripheral blood mononuclear cells, obtained before stem cell transplant. These receptor sequences come from a man between 18 and 35 years old with biphenotypic leukemia. Some clones in this sample may be carry-over from other donors' samples. Each CDR3 is given with its conserved first and last residue. A D gene is named only where the DNA matches it firmly. Size is omitted from some rows. Given values are once, few, many or a class for expanded clones.

d_gene: -
v_gene: TRBV29-1
abundance: once
j_gene: TRBJ1-1
CDR3aa: CSVEYRMANTEAFF
CDR3nt: TGCAGCGTTGAATATAGGATGGCCAACACTGAAGCTTTCTTT

d_gene: -
v_gene: TRBV7-9
abundance: -
j_gene: TRBJ2-1
CDR3aa: CASSLRQGGNNEQFF
CDR3nt: TGTGCCAGCAGCTTAAGACAAGGGGGAAACAATGAGCAGTTCTTC

d_gene: -
v_gene: TRBV7-3
abundance: -
j_gene: TRBJ2-3
CDR3aa: CASSLGGNTQYF
CDR3nt: TGTGCCAGCAGCCTCGGGGGTAATACGCAGTATTTT

d_gene: TRBD1
v_gene: TRBV7-8
abundance: -
j_gene: TRBJ2-7
CDR3aa: CASRQLLGDRGVHEQYF
CDR3nt: TGTGCCAGCAGGCAACTTTTAGGGGACAGGGGCGTCCACGAGCAGTACTTC

d_gene: -
v_gene: TRBV6-1
abundance: once
j_gene: TRBJ2-3
CDR3aa: CASISRPDTQYF
CDR3nt: TGTGCCAGCATTTCTCGTCCAGATACGCAGTATTTT

d_gene: TRBD1
v_gene: TRBV6-5
abundance: -
j_gene: TRBJ1-5
CDR3aa: CASSSLTGVGNQPQHF
CDR3nt: TGTGCCAGCAGTTCTTTGACAGGGGTGGGCAATCAGCCCCAGCATTTT

d_gene: -
v_gene: TRBV9
abundance: -
j_gene: TRBJ2-6
CDR3aa: CASSVKGGASGANVLTF
CDR3nt: TGTGCCAGCAGCGTAAAAGGAGGTGCCTCTGGGGCCAACGTCCTGACTTTC

d_gene: -
v_gene: TRBV19
abundance: -
j_gene: TRBJ2-5
CDR3aa: CASSSPSASGETQYF
CDR3nt: TGTGCCAGTAGCAGTCCCAGCGCTAGTGGAGAGACCCAGTACTTC

d_gene: -
v_gene: TRBV21-1
abundance: -
j_gene: TRBJ2-3
CDR3aa: CASSESEEGSTDTQYF
CDR3nt: TGTGCCAGCAGCGAAAGTGAGGAAGGTAGCACAGATACGCAGTATTTT

d_gene: -
v_gene: TRBV29-1
abundance: -
j_gene: TRBJ2-5
CDR3aa: CSVGQPESTQYF
CDR3nt: TGCAGCGTTGGACAGCCCGAGTCGACCCAGTACTTC

d_gene: -
v_gene: TRBV2
abundance: few
j_gene: TRBJ1-5
CDR3aa: CASILTVGQGAQHF
CDR3nt: TGTGCCAGCATTTTAACGGTCGGGCAGGGTGCCCAGCATTTT

d_gene: -
v_gene: TRBV28
abundance: -
j_gene: TRBJ2-3
CDR3aa: CASSLGRENTDTQYF
CDR3nt: TGTGCCAGCAGTTTGGGGCGCGAGAACACAGATACGCAGTATTTT

d_gene: -
v_gene: TRBV30
abundance: -
j_gene: TRBJ1-1
CDR3aa: CAWSGRLSALF
CDR3nt: TGTGCCTGGAGTGGGAGGCTGTCGGCGCTTTTT

d_gene: -
v_gene: TRBV14
abundance: -
j_gene: TRBJ1-2
CDR3aa: CASSLRESGWNGYTF
CDR3nt: TGTGCCAGCAGCTTACGCGAGTCGGGATGGAATGGCTACACCTTC

d_gene: -
v_gene: TRBV30
abundance: -
j_gene: TRBJ1-1
CDR3aa: CAWSVGTEAFF
CDR3nt: TGTGCCTGGAGTGTAGGGACTGAAGCTTTCTTT

d_gene: -
v_gene: TRBV4-1
abundance: -
j_gene: TRBJ2-7
CDR3aa: CASSRSGPSEQYF
CDR3nt: TGCGCCAGCAGCCGCTCCGGGCCCTCGGAGCAGTACTTC

d_gene: -
v_gene: TRBV5-1
abundance: -
j_gene: TRBJ1-1
CDR3aa: CASSFNVRDMNTEAFF
CDR3nt: TGCGCCAGCAGCTTTAACGTCAGGGACATGAACACTGAAGCTTTCTTT

d_gene: TRBD1
v_gene: TRBV5-1
abundance: -
j_gene: TRBJ1-2
CDR3aa: CASSLGDRGDGYTF
CDR3nt: TGCGCCAGCAGCTTGGGGGACAGGGGAGATGGCTACACCTTC

d_gene: -
v_gene: TRBV30
abundance: -
j_gene: TRBJ1-1
CDR3aa: CAWSVQTHTEAFF
CDR3nt: TGTGCCTGGAGTGTACAGACCCACACTGAAGCTTTCTTT

d_gene: -
v_gene: TRBV18
abundance: -
j_gene: TRBJ2-7
CDR3aa: CASSSDSLTPYEQYF
CDR3nt: TGTGCCAGCTCATCAGACAGCTTAACCCCCTACGAGCAGTACTTC

d_gene: -
v_gene: TRBV27
abundance: once
j_gene: TRBJ1-5
CDR3aa: CASSPGVTSRQPQHF
CDR3nt: TGTGCCAGCAGCCCGGGGGTCACCTCTAGGCAGCCCCAGCATTTT

d_gene: -
v_gene: TRBV5-1
abundance: -
j_gene: TRBJ1-2
CDR3aa: CASSLSLQIGGYTF
CDR3nt: TGCGCCAGCAGCTTGTCCCTTCAGATCGGGGGCTACACCTTC

d_gene: -
v_gene: TRBV5-1
abundance: -
j_gene: TRBJ1-2
CDR3aa: CASSPVGGPGYGYTF
CDR3nt: TGCGCCAGCAGCCCGGTAGGGGGGCCCGGCTATGGCTACACCTTC

d_gene: -
v_gene: TRBV5-7
abundance: -
j_gene: TRBJ2-1
CDR3aa: CASSHDRSSYNEQFF
CDR3nt: TGTGCCAGCAGTCATGACAGGAGCTCCTACAATGAGCAGTTCTTC

d_gene: -
v_gene: TRBV25-1
abundance: -
j_gene: TRBJ2-1
CDR3aa: CASSEPGLVYNEQFF
CDR3nt: TGTGCCAGCAGTGAGCCGGGACTGGTCTACAATGAGCAGTTCTTC

d_gene: -
v_gene: TRBV7-9
abundance: -
j_gene: TRBJ2-7
CDR3aa: CASSLVQGSSYEQYF
CDR3nt: TGTGCCAGCAGCTTAGTGCAGGGTAGTTCCTACGAGCAGTACTTC

d_gene: -
v_gene: TRBV5-4
abundance: few
j_gene: TRBJ2-7
CDR3aa: CASSLAGTSSYEQYF
CDR3nt: TGTGCCAGCAGCTTGGCCGGGACATCGTCCTACGAGCAGTACTTC

d_gene: -
v_gene: TRBV11-3
abundance: -
j_gene: TRBJ2-5
CDR3aa: CASKLLSGEETQYF
CDR3nt: TGTGCCAGCAAGTTGTTATCGGGAGAAGAGACCCAGTACTTC

d_gene: TRBD2
v_gene: TRBV2
abundance: once
j_gene: TRBJ2-5
CDR3aa: CASSDKGLARETQYF
CDR3nt: TGTGCCAGCAGTGATAAGGGACTAGCAAGAGAGACCCAGTACTTC

d_gene: -
v_gene: TRBV11-2
abundance: -
j_gene: TRBJ2-6
CDR3aa: CASSLGGPLSSGANVLTF
CDR3nt: TGTGCCAGCAGCTTGGGGGGCCCCCTGTCCTCTGGGGCCAACGTCCTGACTTTC

d_gene: -
v_gene: TRBV2
abundance: -
j_gene: TRBJ2-7
CDR3aa: CASSESPGATYEQYF
CDR3nt: TGTGCCAGCAGTGAATCCCCCGGGGCGACCTACGAGCAGTACTTC